The next 6 T cell receptor beta chains were all read from a single sample in a study of blood T cells in healthy people across ages. The authors ran a second PCR of about 6 to 11 cycles using a sample-barcoded 5' primer and a J-beta primer mix. Using its own MiXCR run on the 5' RACE reads, TCRdb lists one record per CDR3 protein. The repertoire has around 1.5 million distinct CDR3 sequences, approximately 60% of them found once; the top ten carry approximately 7%. Sequencing was performed on blood. These receptors were taken from a man aged 18 to 29 in good health.

The rearrangement joins TRBV15 to TRBJ2-7, with TRBD2 matching over 7 bases. The CDR3 runs to 13 residues. Germline lookup yields CDR1 LNHNV and CDR2 YYDKDF (reference sequence). Trimming at V came to 0 bases and at J to 6 bases, leaving 2 bases not matched to a gene. In nucleotides, the CDR3 is TGTGCCACCAGCAGAGATTGGGGGGGCGAGCAGTACTTC. Translated, it gives CATSRDWGGEQYF.

V is TRBV14 and J is TRBJ2-2, with D possibly being TRBD2 (5 bases). This CDR3 has 17 amino acids. V was pared by 0 bases and J by 8 bases, with 19 bases between. Germline-derived CDR1 and CDR2 are SGHDN and FVKESK. This CDR3 reads CASSQDWASPFGGELFF. In DNA, the CDR3 is TGTGCCAGCAGCCAAGATTGGGCTAGCCCCTTCGGAGGGGAGCTGTTTTTT.

This clonotype was observed once. This rearrangement joins TRBV12-3 or TRBV12-4 to TRBJ2-5, with TRBD1 identical over 9 bases. The CDR3 extends over 15 amino acids. V lost 5 bases and J lost 11; bases outside the gene matches: 15. Written as DNA, the CDR3 is TGTGCCAGCAGTACCGGACAGGGGAGACCCACTGAGCAGTACTTC. It yields the protein CASSTGQGRPTEQYF.

This clonotype was recorded a few times. The genes are TRBV7-2 and TRBJ2-5; 9 nucleotides match TRBD2. The J segment lost 5 bases and the V segment lost 1 base, leaving 8 bases of the junction unmatched. This CDR3 has 16 amino acids. Germline loops: CDR1 SGHTA, CDR2 FQGNSA. The CDR3 here is CASSLVAAGGQETQYF. Written as DNA, the CDR3 is TGTGCCAGCAGCTTAGTCGCGGCGGGGGGGCAGGAGACCCAGTACTTC.

The gene calls are TRBV28 and TRBJ2-4, with D uncertain. The J call may be wrong; the DNA end is better matched by TRBJ2-7. The CDR3 consists of 12 residues. The germline gives CDR1 MDHEN, CDR2 SYDVKM. This CDR3 reads CASGDNSYEQYF. The CDR3, as DNA: TGTGCCAGCGGCGACAACTCCTACGAGCAGTACTTC.

This clonotype was detected once. V usage is TRBV28 and J usage is TRBJ1-5; D is perhaps TRBD1 (6 bases). The CDR3 totals 15 residues. The germline V and J ends were trimmed by 6 bases and 7 bases, with 19 bases remaining between them. Germline V lookup: CDR1 MDHEN, CDR2 SYDVKM. The CDR3 DNA follows: TGTGCCAGCAGCCCCTCAACAGGGAAACGGCAGCCCCAGCATTTT. Translated: CASSPSTGKRQPQHF.